The rows below give T cell receptor beta chains drawn from one sample of a study of T cells after yellow fever vaccination. TCRdb recomputed calls from the 5' RACE reads with MiXCR, one row per CDR3 protein. This sample has approximately 110,000 distinct CDR3 sequences; about 7% occur once, and the top ten carry 2% to 3%. The sequenced sample was CD4+ T cells sorted from PBMCs, obtained less than 11 days after the first yellow fever vaccination. The receptor source for this set is a man between 18 and 35 years old who received the YFV17D yellow fever vaccine. Both conserved end residues are part of each CDR3. A D gene is named only where the DNA matches it firmly. Clone size is stated in some rows and not others, as once, few, many or a class when expanded.

19 | TRBJ2-6 | TRBV3-1 | NA | few | CASSQDLGSTFSGANVLTF | TGTGCCAGCAGCCAAGATTTGGGAAGTACTTTCTCTGGGGCCAACGTCCTGACTTTC
13 | TRBJ1-2 | TRBV6-5 | NA | many | CASSWQGAYGYTF | TGTGCCAGCAGTTGGCAGGGAGCTTATGGCTACACCTTC
16 | TRBJ1-1 | TRBV6-1 | NA | NA | CASSPLTAGGNTEAFF | TGTGCCAGCAGCCCTCTTACGGCCGGAGGGAACACTGAAGCTTTCTTT
12 | TRBJ2-3 | TRBV10-3 | NA | many | CAISGDLNTQYF | TGTGCCATCAGTGGGGACCTCAATACGCAGTATTTT
13 | TRBJ2-1 | TRBV30 | NA | NA | CAWSVGLGYEQFF | TGTGCCTGGAGTGTAGGGTTGGGATATGAGCAGTTCTTC
15 | TRBJ1-2 | TRBV12-3/TRBV12-4 | NA | many | CASSLRLDVSYGYTF | TGTGCCAGCAGTCTCCGTCTTGATGTTTCCTATGGCTACACCTTC
11 | TRBJ2-1 | TRBV5-1 | NA | many | CASSQSHEQFF | TGCGCCAGCAGTCAATCCCATGAGCAGTTCTTC
13 | TRBJ2-1 | TRBV5-1 | NA | many | CASIDNTYNEQFF | TGCGCCAGCATTGACAACACCTACAATGAGCAGTTCTTC
14 | TRBJ2-3 | TRBV10-2 | NA | many | CASQRGKATDTQYF | TGCGCCTCCCAACGGGGAAAGGCCACAGATACGCAGTATTTT
13 | TRBJ1-4 | TRBV10-3 | NA | once | CASSEQGRGKLFF | TGTGCCAGCAGTGAGCAGGGGCGGGGAAAACTGTTTTTT
13 | TRBJ2-7 | TRBV3-1 | TRBD1 | few | CASSRGTGDEQYF | TGTGCCAGCAGCCGAGGGACAGGGGACGAGCAGTACTTC
16 | TRBJ1-1 | TRBV7-2 | NA | many | CASSPPNLRGWGEAFF | TGTGCCAGCAGCCCCCCCAATTTGAGGGGGTGGGGTGAAGCTTTCTTT
15 | TRBJ2-1 | TRBV7-2 | TRBD2 | few | CASRPTSGGAAEQFF | TGTGCCAGCAGACCCACTAGCGGGGGGGCGGCTGAGCAGTTCTTC
13 | TRBJ2-2 | TRBV7-2 | NA | many | CASSLDTGGELFF | TGTGCCAGCAGCTTAGATACGGGTGGGGAGCTGTTTTTT
13 | TRBJ1-4 | TRBV29-1 | TRBD1 | many | CSANRGLNEKLFF | TGCAGCGCAAACAGGGGCCTTAATGAAAAACTGTTTTTT
17 | TRBJ1-1 | TRBV18 | NA | many | CASSPPGGRSMNTEAFF | TGTGCCAGCTCACCACCGGGCGGACGAAGCATGAACACTGAAGCTTTCTTT
15 | TRBJ2-3 | TRBV30 | TRBD2 | many | CAWRRASGGTDTQYF | TGTGCCTGGAGGAGGGCTAGCGGGGGCACAGATACGCAGTATTTT
14 | TRBJ1-6 | TRBV27 | NA | few | CASSLGGLNSPLHF | TGTGCCAGCAGTCTGGGGGGGCTTAATTCACCCCTCCACTTT
14 | TRBJ2-1 | TRBV20-1 | TRBD2 | NA | CSARGSLAGDEQFF | TGCAGTGCTAGGGGGTCCCTAGCGGGGGATGAGCAGTTCTTC
14 | TRBJ2-3 | TRBV29-1 | TRBD2 | many | CSVSSGASTDTQYF | TGCAGCGTTTCAAGCGGGGCTAGCACAGATACGCAGTATTTT
14 | TRBJ1-6 | TRBV5-1 | NA | many | CASSLMTDNSPLHF | TGCGCCAGCAGCTTGATGACAGACAATTCACCCCTCCACTTT
16 | TRBJ1-5 | TRBV4-3 | NA | many | CASSQDRDYSNQPQHF | TGCGCCAGCAGCCAAGACAGGGATTATAGCAATCAGCCCCAGCATTTT
13 | TRBJ1-1 | TRBV29-1 | TRBD1 | many | CSVEQGAQTEAFF | TGCAGCGTTGAACAGGGGGCGCAGACTGAAGCTTTCTTT
19 | TRBJ2-6 | TRBV11-2 | TRBD1 | NA | CASSPNNPGQGPGANVLTF | TGTGCCAGCAGCCCTAACAACCCGGGACAGGGGCCTGGGGCCAACGTCCTGACTTTC
13 | TRBJ1-2 | TRBV6-1 | NA | many | CASSLGRFYGYTF | TGTGCCAGCAGCCTAGGACGATTCTATGGCTACACCTTC
15 | TRBJ2-1 | TRBV20-1 | TRBD2 | many | CSAPIAGGLTPERFF | TGCAGTGCTCCGATAGCGGGGGGGCTAACCCCCGAGCGGTTCTTC
13 | TRBJ1-2 | TRBV7-2 | TRBD1 | few | CASSFRQGNGYTF | TGTGCCAGCAGCTTCCGACAGGGGAATGGCTACACCTTC
13 | TRBJ2-3 | TRBV27 | NA | few | CASSLTLTDTQYF | TGTGCCAGCAGTTTGACCCTCACAGATACGCAGTATTTT
14 | TRBJ1-4 | TRBV12-3/TRBV12-4 | NA | many | CASSPGRHNEKLFF | TGTGCCAGCAGTCCCGGACGTCATAATGAAAAACTGTTTTTT
15 | TRBJ2-1 | TRBV20-1 | TRBD1 | many | CSAPPAAGGYNEQFF | TGCAGTGCACCGCCCGCGGCAGGGGGCTACAATGAGCAGTTCTTC
14 | TRBJ1-2 | TRBV5-1 | NA | many | CASSPTGYNYGYTF | TGCGCCAGCAGCCCGACGGGGTATAACTATGGCTACACCTTC
14 | TRBJ1-2 | TRBV2 | NA | many | CASSEEGGYYGYTF | TGTGCCAGCAGTGAAGAGGGGGGCTACTATGGCTACACCTTC
11 | TRBJ1-2 | TRBV12-3/TRBV12-4 | NA | many | CASSSRYGYTF | TGTGCCAGCAGTTCACGCTATGGCTACACCTTC
11 | TRBJ2-5 | TRBV2 | NA | many | CASIFGETQYF | TGTGCCAGCATATTCGGGGAGACCCAGTACTTC
15 | TRBJ2-7 | TRBV7-6 | NA | many | CASSLVGGPSYEQYF | TGTGCCAGCAGCTTAGTCGGGGGCCCCTCCTACGAGCAGTACTTC
17 | TRBJ2-5 | TRBV9 | TRBD1 | NA | CANSERLGRGPIETQYF | TGTGCCAACAGCGAGCGCCTGGGCAGGGGGCCTATCGAGACCCAGTACTTC
15 | TRBJ2-7 | TRBV5-1 | TRBD2 | many | CASRREGQNSYEQYF | TGCGCCAGCAGACGGGAGGGGCAAAACTCCTACGAGCAGTACTTC
14 | TRBJ1-1 | TRBV27 | NA | many | CASSFSGMNTEAFF | TGTGCCAGCAGTTTCAGCGGGATGAACACTGAAGCTTTCTTT
15 | TRBJ2-7 | TRBV7-2 | TRBD2 | NA | CASSWGVAGSYEQYF | TGTGCCAGCAGCTGGGGCGTAGCGGGCTCCTACGAGCAGTACTTC